Listed below are T cell receptor beta chains from one sample, sequenced in a study of blood T cell repertoires in COVID-19. Sequenced by immunoSEQ multiplex PCR; TCRdb stores in-frame clones only, minus some. The sample lists under 300,000 clones, 75% to 90% seen once, with under 2.5% in the top ten. Sequencing was performed on PBMCs or T cells enriched from blood (not recorded which). The receptor source for this set is a woman between 50 and 59 years old who had recovered from COVID-19. The CDR3 runs from the conserved cysteine through the conserved F or W. The D gene is left open where the match is weak. A row's size may be missing; if present it is once, few, many or a size class.

>TRBJ2-7|few|15|TRBD1|TRBV6-5
CASSSRGPTSYEQYF
TGTGCCAGCAGTAGCAGGGGGCCGACTTCCTACGAGCAGTACTTC
>TRBJ1-2|many|14|TRBD1|TRBV5-1
CASSSRQGIGGYTF
TGCGCCAGCAGCTCCAGACAGGGGATAGGTGGCTACACCTTC
>TRBJ1-2|-|13|TRBD1|TRBV5-1
CASSLDRGYGYTF
TGCGCCAGCAGCTTGGACAGGGGATATGGCTACACCTTC
>TRBJ2-2|once|17|-|TRBV19
CASSIKGLGANTGELFF
TGTGCCAGTAGTATAAAGGGGTTAGGCGCGAACACCGGGGAGCTGTTTTTT
>TRBJ1-1|-|16|-|TRBV27
CASSLFVPSGGAGAFF
TGTGCCAGCAGTTTATTTGTTCCTTCGGGGGGCGCGGGGGCTTTCTTT
>TRBJ2-7|-|12|-|TRBV28
CASSSSAHEQYF
TGTGCCAGCAGTTCGAGCGCTCACGAGCAGTACTTC
>TRBJ1-2|-|19|-|TRBV29-1
CSVEALFPTSAAFNYGYTF
TGCAGCGTTGAAGCACTCTTTCCGACCTCGGCAGCGTTTAACTATGGCTACACCTTC
>TRBJ2-2|-|13|-|TRBV27
CASNPVSGGELFF
TGTGCCAGCAACCCAGTTTCGGGCGGGGAGCTGTTTTTT
>TRBJ2-7|once|11|-|TRBV11-2
CASTQGYEQYF
TGTGCCAGCACCCAGGGCTACGAGCAGTACTTC
>TRBJ2-3|-|16|TRBD2|TRBV7-6
CASSPMPLAGGDTQYF
TGTGCCAGCAGCCCCATGCCCCTAGCGGGGGGGGATACGCAGTATTTT
>TRBJ2-7|-|12|TRBD1|TRBV10-2
CASRQGGGEQYF
TGCGCCAGCAGACAGGGGGGTGGAGAGCAGTACTTC
>TRBJ2-7|-|15|TRBD2|TRBV5-1
CASSLGSGRASEQYF
TGCGCCAGCAGCTTGGGTAGCGGGAGGGCCAGCGAGCAGTACTTC
>TRBJ2-2|-|14|-|TRBV5-1
CASSLTSFTGELFF
TGCGCCAGCAGCTTGACTAGCTTCACCGGGGAGCTGTTTTTT
>TRBJ2-7|-|14|-|TRBV6-5
CASSYADTTYEQYF
TGTGCCAGCAGTTACGCGGACACCACCTACGAGCAGTACTTC
>TRBJ2-7|-|14|TRBD2|TRBV29-1
CSVASSGRRSEQYF
TGCAGCGTGGCTTCTAGCGGGAGAAGGTCCGAGCAGTACTTC
>TRBJ1-5|few|14|-|TRBV9
CASSVTGNNQPQHF
TGTGCCAGCAGCGTCACAGGGAACAATCAGCCCCAGCATTTT
>TRBJ2-7|-|15|-|TRBV11-2
CASSLDPRTALEQYF
TGTGCCAGCAGCTTAGATCCTCGGACAGCGCTCGAGCAGTACTTC
>TRBJ2-1|-|17|TRBD2|TRBV29-1
CSHDGLAGGGSYNEQFF
TGCAGCCACGATGGACTAGCGGGAGGGGGCTCCTACAATGAGCAGTTCTTC
>TRBJ2-3|-|14|-|TRBV5-1
CASSLPSGTDTQYF
TGCGCCAGCAGCTTACCTAGCGGCACAGATACGCAGTATTTT
>TRBJ1-1|-|16|-|TRBV15
CATSRDFSREGTEAFF
TGTGCCACCAGCAGAGATTTTTCCAGGGAAGGAACTGAAGCTTTCTTT
>TRBJ2-5|-|15|TRBD2|TRBV19
CASSQAGGPSGTQYF
TGTGCCAGTAGTCAAGCGGGAGGGCCTTCTGGGACCCAGTACTTC
>TRBJ2-1|-|17|TRBD2|TRBV10-3
CAIWDGVAGGPRDEQFF
TGTGCCATCTGGGACGGGGTAGCGGGAGGGCCGAGGGATGAGCAGTTCTTC
>TRBJ2-3|-|18|TRBD2|TRBV23-1
CASSRGGSVAGESDTQYF
TGCGCCAGCAGCCGGGGGGGATCCGTAGCGGGAGAATCGGATACGCAGTATTTT
>TRBJ2-7|-|16|TRBD2|TRBV5-1
CASSSSLAGSSYEQYF
TGCGCCAGCAGCTCGTCTTTAGCGGGGAGCTCCTACGAGCAGTACTTC
>TRBJ2-1|-|11|-|TRBV28
CASSNSLEQFF
TGTGCCAGCAGTAATAGCCTCGAGCAGTTCTTC
>TRBJ2-5|-|13|-|TRBV7-2
CASRRRREETQYF
TGTGCCAGCAGGAGGCGCAGGGAAGAGACCCAGTACTTC
>TRBJ2-7|-|14|-|TRBV7-9
CASSLDVLTYEQYF
TGTGCCAGCAGCTTAGACGTACTGACCTACGAGCAGTACTTC
>TRBJ1-5|-|15|-|TRBV6-5
CASSYSGGLNQPQHF
TGTGCCAGCAGTTACTCAGGAGGGCTCAATCAGCCCCAGCATTTT
>TRBJ1-1|-|15|-|TRBV15
CATSRDLNRNTEAFF
TGTGCCACCAGCAGAGATTTAAACAGGAACACTGAAGCTTTCTTT
>TRBJ1-1|-|13|-|TRBV2
CASSVFTSGEAFF
TGTGCCAGCAGTGTTTTTACCTCAGGTGAAGCTTTCTTT
>TRBJ2-1|-|16|TRBD2|TRBV7-2
CASSLIAGGLYNEQFF
TGTGCCAGCAGCTTGATAGCGGGAGGCCTCTACAATGAGCAGTTCTTC
>TRBJ2-5|-|14|-|TRBV23-1
CASSQTGVQETQYF
TGCGCCAGCAGTCAGACCGGGGTCCAAGAGACCCAGTACTTC
>TRBJ1-1|-|13|TRBD1|TRBV27
CASGGTGTGGAFF
TGTGCCAGCGGCGGGACAGGGACGGGGGGGGCTTTCTTT
>TRBJ2-7|-|15|-|TRBV24-1
CATSDCQGNVYEQYF
TGTGCCACCAGTGATTGTCAGGGGAATGTCTACGAGCAGTACTTC
>TRBJ2-7|once|13|-|TRBV19
CASSIDFTGEQYF
TGTGCCAGTAGTATAGATTTTACAGGGGAGCAGTACTTC
>TRBJ2-1|-|14|TRBD1|TRBV27
CASRGQGPYNEQFF
TGTGCCAGCAGAGGACAGGGCCCCTACAATGAGCAGTTCTTC